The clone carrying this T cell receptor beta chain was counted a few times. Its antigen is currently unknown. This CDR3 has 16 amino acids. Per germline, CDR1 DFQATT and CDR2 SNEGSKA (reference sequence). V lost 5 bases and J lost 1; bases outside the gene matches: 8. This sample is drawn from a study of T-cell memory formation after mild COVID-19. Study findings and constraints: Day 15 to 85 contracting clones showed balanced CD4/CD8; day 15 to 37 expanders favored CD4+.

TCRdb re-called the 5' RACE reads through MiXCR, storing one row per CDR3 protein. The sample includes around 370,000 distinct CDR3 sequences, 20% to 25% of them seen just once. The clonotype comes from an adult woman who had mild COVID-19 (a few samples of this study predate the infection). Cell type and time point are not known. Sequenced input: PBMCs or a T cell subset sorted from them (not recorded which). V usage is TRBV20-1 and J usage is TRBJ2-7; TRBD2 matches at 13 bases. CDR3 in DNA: TGCAGTGCTCGGACTAGCGGGGGTTACCGTTCCTACGAGCAGTACTTC. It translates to CSARTSGGYRSYEQYF.